The 11 T cell receptor beta chains presented below share a single source sample, sequenced in a study of cytomegalovirus exposure and HLA in healthy donors. PCR primers comprised 60 Vbeta and 13 Jbeta primers. TCRdb keeps only in-frame clones here, not all; method: immunoSEQ multiplex PCR. The table shows around 100,000 clones, with 74% occurring only once. Material for sequencing was PBMCs. These receptors originate from a woman aged 40 to 50 in good health and CMV-seropositive.

The genes are TRBV7-3 and TRBJ2-1; 8 positions match TRBD2. V shed 5 bases, J shed 4 bases, and the junction held 10 bases outside the gene matches. CDR3 length: 16 amino acids. CDR1 is SGHTA and CDR2 is FQGTGA in the germline V gene. The CDR3 protein is CASSPPGGNRYNEQFF. CDR3 nucleotide sequence: TGTGCCAGCAGCCCGCCGGGAGGGAATAGGTACAATGAGCAGTTCTTC.

The CDR3 DNA follows: TGCGCCAGCAGCCAAGGACAGGGGGCAAACACTGAAGCTTTCTTT. Residues: CASSQGQGANTEAFF. The rearrangement uses TRBV4-3 and TRBJ1-1, with TRBD1 identical over 10 bases. CDR3 length equals 15 residues. Germline CDR1 is LGHNA and CDR2 is YSLEER. V was clipped by 1 base and J by 2 bases; unmatched bases: 1.

This clone was detected a few times. V and J are TRBV30 and TRBJ2-7; a possible D gene is TRBD1 (6 bases). The CDR3 consists of 13 residues. The V and J ends lost 3 bases and 7 bases respectively, with 16 bases between them. Germline V gene lookup returns CDR1 GTSNPN and CDR2 SVGIG (reference sequence). CDR3 sequence: CAWRRTASGEQYF. In DNA, the CDR3 is TGTGCCTGGAGGAGGACAGCCTCGGGGGAGCAGTACTTC.

The rearrangement uses TRBV7-2 and TRBJ2-7; 10 bases line up with TRBD1. There are 14 residues in the CDR3. V lost 4 bases and J lost 4; bases outside the gene matches: 4. Germline V gene data show CDR1 as SGHTA and CDR2 as FQGNSA. The chain's CDR3 is CASSSDRGRYEQYF. The CDR3 DNA sequence: TGTGCCAGCAGCTCGGACAGGGGGAGGTACGAGCAGTACTTC.

As for this clone: The sample has other DNA sequences that encode this CDR3 too. CDR3 protein: CASSFRQNYGYTF. The CDR3 DNA reads as TGTGCCAGCAGCTTCCGACAGAACTATGGCTACACCTTC. V is TRBV7-2 and J is TRBJ1-2; D may be TRBD1 (5 bases). CDR1 SGHTA and CDR2 FQGNSA come from the germline V gene. The CDR3 is 13 residues long. V was trimmed by 3 bases and J by 2 bases, leaving 7 bases between them.

This sequence joins TRBV4-1 and TRBJ2-7; TRBD1 is a possible D gene (5 bases). The germline gives CDR1 MGHRA, CDR2 YSYEKL. There are 15 residues in the CDR3. Trimming removed 0 bases at V and 2 bases at J, with 11 bases between. CDR3 DNA sequence: TGCGCCAGCAGCCAAGACCCCCCGACAGCCTACGAGCAGTACTTC. It is translated as CASSQDPPTAYEQYF.

This chain uses TRBV29-1 with TRBJ2-7; weak D call: TRBD2 (5 bases). Per the germline V gene, CDR1 is SQVTM and CDR2 is ANQGSEA. Trimming took off 0 bases at V and 7 bases at J, with 10 bases between the two ends. The CDR3 spans 12 residues. Here the CDR3 DNA reads TGCAGCGTTGAAGAAAGTTGGAGGGAGCAGTACTTC. Its translation: CSVEESWREQYF.

V is TRBV27 and J is TRBJ1-2; 9 nucleotides line up with TRBD1. The CDR3 spans 13 residues. Germline loops: CDR1 MNHEY, CDR2 SMNVEV (reference sequence). V trimming: 4 bases; J trimming: 8 bases; junction bases outside the gene matches: 5. The CDR3 reads CASSYNRGRGYTF. The CDR3 DNA follows: TGTGCCAGCAGTTATAACAGGGGGCGCGGCTACACCTTC.

This rearrangement joins TRBV13 to TRBJ2-2; D not certain. This CDR3 is built from 15 residues. V shed 1 base and J shed 2 bases, with 8 bases lying between them. Germline values: CDR1 PRHDT, CDR2 FYEKMQ (reference sequence). CDR3: CASSLELLNTGELFF. CDR3 nucleotides: TGTGCCAGCAGCTTAGAACTACTTAACACCGGGGAGCTGTTTTTT.

The gene calls are TRBV30 and TRBJ1-1; D perhaps matches TRBD1 (5 bases). V gave up 2 bases and J gave up 4 bases, with 8 bases separating them. This CDR3 region has 12 residues. Germline loops: CDR1 GTSNPN, CDR2 SVGIG (reference sequence). The CDR3 DNA sequence: TGTGCCTGGAGTTTGGGGGGCACTGAAGCTTTCTTT. Translating gives CAWSLGGTEAFF.

This sequence joins TRBV9 and TRBJ2-7; tentatively, D is TRBD2 (7 bases). Per the germline V gene, CDR1 is SGDLS and CDR2 is YYNGEE. The CDR3 spans 16 residues. V lost 4 bases to trimming and J lost 0 bases, with 17 bases between them. CDR3 sequence reads: CASSTEGGGGSYEQYF. Written as DNA, the CDR3 is TGTGCCAGCAGCACTGAGGGAGGGGGGGGCTCCTACGAGCAGTACTTC.